This TCR beta chain was captured by sequencing in a study of blood T cell repertoires in COVID-19. Profiling relied on immunoSEQ multiplex PCR, and the TCRdb table lists in-frame clones only, not all of them. The sample lists nearly 55,000 clones, 86% occurring once. The germline gives CDR1 SGHVS, CDR2 FQNEAQ. The CDR3 has 15 residues. V trimming: 1 base; J trimming: 4 bases; junction bases outside the gene matches: 6. Sequenced material: peripheral blood. This clonotype was sampled from a man between 65 and 80 years old with active COVID-19. The V gene is TRBV7-8, the J gene TRBJ2-7, with 8 positions matching TRBD2. CDR3 sequence reads: CASSLGSGVSYEQYF. In DNA, the CDR3 is TGTGCCAGCAGCTTAGGTAGCGGGGTTAGTTACGAGCAGTACTTC. The full variable domain, its missing parts supplied by reference TRBV7-8 and TRBJ2-7, is GAGVSQSPRYKVAKRGQDVALRCDPISGHVSLFWYQQALGQGPEFLTYFQNEAQLDKSGLPSDRFFAERPEGSVSTLKIQRTQQEDSAVYLCASSLGSGVSYEQYFGPGTRLTVT.